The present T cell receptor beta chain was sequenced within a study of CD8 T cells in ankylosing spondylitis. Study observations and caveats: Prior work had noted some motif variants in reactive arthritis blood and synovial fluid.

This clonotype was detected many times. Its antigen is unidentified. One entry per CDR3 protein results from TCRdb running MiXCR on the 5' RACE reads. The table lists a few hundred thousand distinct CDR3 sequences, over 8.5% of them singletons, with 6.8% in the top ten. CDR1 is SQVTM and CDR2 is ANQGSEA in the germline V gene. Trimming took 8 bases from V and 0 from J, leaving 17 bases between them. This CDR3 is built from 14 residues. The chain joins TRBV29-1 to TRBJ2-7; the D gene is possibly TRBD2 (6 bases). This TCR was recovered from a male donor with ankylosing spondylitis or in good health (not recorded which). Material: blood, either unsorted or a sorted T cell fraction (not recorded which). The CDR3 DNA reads TGCAGCTGCCGGCATGAGACTAGCTCCTACGAGCAGTACTTC. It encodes CSCRHETSSYEQYF.